Below, 11 T cell receptor beta chains from the same sample are listed, as sequenced in a study of early T cells in non-severe SARS-CoV-2 infection. A single record per CDR3 protein comes from TCRdb applying MiXCR to the 5' RACE reads. In the table there are 85,000 to 90,000 distinct CDR3 sequences, approximately 15% of which are singletons. Sequenced sample: whole blood. The receptors here all came from an adult who was a healthcare worker with PCR-confirmed SARS-CoV-2 infection or an uninfected control (not recorded which).

This clonotype occurred many times. V is TRBV3-1 and J is TRBJ2-3; 9 positions match TRBD2. Germline lookup yields CDR1 LGHDT and CDR2 YNNKEL (reference sequence). This CDR3 has 16 residues. The V gene end was trimmed by 5 bases and the J gene end by 2 bases; junction bases not matched to a gene: 8. Here the CDR3 DNA reads TGTGCCAGCAGCTTTCCCGGGACTAGCCTCACAGATACGCAGTATTTT. Its translation: CASSFPGTSLTDTQYF.

This clonotype was counted a few times. The genes are TRBV7-2 and TRBJ2-1; 9 bases map to TRBD1. This CDR3 region has 14 residues. In germline, CDR1 is SGHTA, CDR2 FQGNSA. V shed 5 bases, J shed 8 bases, and the junction held 7 bases outside the gene matches. The CDR3 reads CASSTQWDRDEQFF. The CDR3 DNA sequence: TGTGCCAGCAGCACACAATGGGACAGGGATGAGCAGTTCTTC.

The chain combines TRBV6-1 with TRBJ2-5, with 10 bases aligning to TRBD2. The DNA end is a closer match to TRBJ2-7, so the J assignment may be wrong. Germline V CDR1 and CDR2: MNHNS, SASEGT. The CDR3 consists of 14 residues. This CDR3 is CASTSLAGVYEQYF. The CDR3 DNA sequence: TGTGCCAGCACGTCGCTAGCGGGGGTGTACGAGCAGTACTTC.

This clonotype has just a few counts. V usage is TRBV12-3 or TRBV12-4 and J usage is TRBJ1-1, with 11 bases lining up with TRBD1. The J segment lost 4 bases and the V segment lost 6 bases, leaving 4 bases of the junction unmatched. The CDR3 is made up of 14 amino acids. The chain's CDR3 is CASRTGTGGTEAFF. The DNA for the CDR3 is TGTGCCAGCAGAACCGGGACAGGGGGCACTGAAGCTTTCTTT.

The table lists this clonotype with many counts. The rearrangement joins TRBV29-1 to TRBJ1-1; no definite D call. CDR3 length: 12 residues. Trimming shortened V by 3 bases and J by 5 bases, and 10 bases separated the two germline ends. Germline CDR1 reads SQVTM; CDR2 reads ANQGSEA. The DNA for the CDR3 is TGCAGCGTTGATAAGGGCTCGACTGAAGCTTTCTTT. Its translation is CSVDKGSTEAFF.

V usage is TRBV5-6 and J usage is TRBJ2-7; D possibly corresponds to TRBD1 (6 bases). The CDR3 consists of 14 residues. Germline CDR1 SGHDT, CDR2 YYEEEE. V lost 4 bases to trimming and J lost 3 bases, with 14 bases between them. The CDR3 reads CASSSYDRNYEQYV. In DNA form, the CDR3 reads TGTGCCAGCAGCAGTTATGACAGGAACTACGAGCAGTACGTC.

The rearrangement links TRBV5-4 to TRBJ2-5; D ambiguous. V shed 4 bases and J shed 0 bases, with 13 bases lying between them. The CDR3 extends over 15 amino acids. Germline V gene data show CDR1 as SGHNT and CDR2 as YYREEE (reference sequence). As DNA, the CDR3 is TGTGCCAGCAGCGCGCTGACAAGGTACCAAGAGACCCAGTACTTC. Encoded protein: CASSALTRYQETQYF. The full variable domain, with the rest looked up from reference TRBV5-4 and TRBJ2-5, is ETGVTQSPTHLIKTRGQQVTLRCSSQSGHNTVSWYQQALGQGPQFIFQYYREEENGRGNFPPRFSGLQFPNYSSELNVNALELDDSALYLCASSALTRYQETQYFGPGTRLLVL.

In this sample, this clonotype turned up many times. The genes are TRBV7-6 and TRBJ2-1; possible D gene TRBD1, 5 bases. The CDR3 covers 13 residues. Germline assignment: CDR1 SGHVS and CDR2 FNYEAQ. Trimming shortened V by 5 bases and J by 10 bases, and 15 bases separated the two germline ends. This CDR3 reads CASSPSGPGEQFF. The CDR3 coding sequence is TGTGCCAGCAGCCCCTCAGGTCCAGGGGAGCAGTTCTTC. Together with reference TRBV7-6 and TRBJ2-1, the CDR3 gives the full variable domain: GAGVSQSPRYKVTKRGQDVALRCDPISGHVSLYWYRQALGQGPEFLTYFNYEAQQDKSGLPNDRFSAERPEGSISTLTIQRTEQRDSAMYRCASSPSGPGEQFFGPGTRLTVL.

Remarks on this clonotype: One junction end does not reproduce the germline sequence, and a read error may be involved. The gene calls are TRBV12-3 or TRBV12-4 and TRBJ2-5; the match to TRBD1 covers 9 bases. This CDR3 is 11 amino acids long. Here the CDR3 reads CASSPGTGHNF. CDR3 nucleotide sequence: TGTGCCAGCAGCCCCGGGACAGGGCATAACTTC.

The V call is TRBV11-2, the J call TRBJ2-1, with D perhaps TRBD2 (6 bases). CDR1 is SGHAT and CDR2 is FQNNGV in the germline V gene. Trimming pared 6 bases from V and 8 bases from J, leaving 17 bases between. CDR3 length: 14 amino acids. DNA for the CDR3: TGTGCCAGCAGTCCTCCTGGGCTAGCGTATGAGCAGTTCTTC. Translation gives CASSPPGLAYEQFF.

This clonotype was detected only a few times. The chain employs TRBV13 and TRBJ2-7, with TRBD1 matching 7 bases. Germline trimming cut 5 bases from V and 7 bases from J; bases unmatched to any gene: 8. This CDR3 contains 13 residues. Germline CDR1 and CDR2: PRHDT and FYEKMQ (reference sequence). In nucleotides, the CDR3 is TGTGCCAGCAGCATCGACAGGGTAACGGAGCAGTACGTC. Residues: CASSIDRVTEQYV.